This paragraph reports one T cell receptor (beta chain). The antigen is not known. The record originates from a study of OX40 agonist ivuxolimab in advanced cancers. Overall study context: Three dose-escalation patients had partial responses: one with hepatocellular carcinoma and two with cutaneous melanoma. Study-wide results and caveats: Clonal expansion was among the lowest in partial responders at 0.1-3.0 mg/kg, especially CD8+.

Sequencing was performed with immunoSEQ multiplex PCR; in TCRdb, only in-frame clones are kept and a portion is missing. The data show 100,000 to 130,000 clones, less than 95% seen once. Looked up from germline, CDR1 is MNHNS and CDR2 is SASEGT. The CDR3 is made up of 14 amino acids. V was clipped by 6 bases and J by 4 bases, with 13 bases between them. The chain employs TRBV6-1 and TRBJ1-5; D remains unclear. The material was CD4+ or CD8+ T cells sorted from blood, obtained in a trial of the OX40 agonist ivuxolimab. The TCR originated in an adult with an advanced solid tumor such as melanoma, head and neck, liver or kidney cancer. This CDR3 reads CASRDFQFNQPQHF. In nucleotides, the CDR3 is TGTGCCAGCAGGGACTTTCAATTTAATCAGCCCCAGCATTTT.